Listed below are T cell receptor beta chains from one sample, sequenced in a study of T cell responses to AZD1222 COVID-19 vaccine. The table came from immunoSEQ multiplex PCR; TCRdb's copy has only in-frame clones and leaves some out. The repertoire holds 66,000 or so clones, 79% seen once, with approximately 23% in the top ten. This specimen consisted of peripheral blood, obtained on day 0 of MenACWY control vaccination. The receptors come from an adult in good health. Both conserved end residues are part of each CDR3. D genes are given only for firm matches. Part of the rows lack a size; the others show once, few, many or a class for expanded clones.

D: TRBD1
J: TRBJ1-4
size: once
V: TRBV6-5
CDR3: CASSKDRGNEKLFF
DNA: TGTGCCAGCAGTAAGGACAGGGGGAATGAAAAACTGTTTTTT

D: NA
J: TRBJ2-5
size: NA
V: TRBV5-1
CDR3: CASSPALPQETQYF
DNA: TGCGCCAGCAGCCCTGCCCTACCACAAGAGACCCAGTACTTC

D: NA
J: TRBJ2-2
size: NA
V: TRBV6-4
CDR3: CASRLAQNTGELFF
DNA: TGTGCCAGCAGACTTGCGCAGAACACCGGGGAGCTGTTTTTT

D: TRBD1
J: TRBJ2-7
size: NA
V: TRBV29-1
CDR3: CSAQRQGSYEQYF
DNA: TGCAGCGCCCAAAGACAGGGTTCCTACGAGCAGTACTTC

D: NA
J: TRBJ1-3
size: few
V: TRBV3-1/TRBV3-2
CDR3: CASSFRGNTIYF
DNA: TGTGCCAGCAGCTTCCGTGGAAACACCATATATTTT

D: NA
J: TRBJ1-2
size: NA
V: TRBV29-1
CDR3: CSVELPSDQYKNYGYTF
DNA: TGCAGCGTTGAGCTACCCTCTGACCAATATAAGAACTATGGCTACACCTTC

D: NA
J: TRBJ1-1
size: NA
V: TRBV9
CDR3: CASSAGGVMNTEAFF
DNA: TGTGCCAGCAGCGCTGGGGGAGTAATGAACACTGAAGCTTTCTTT

D: TRBD1
J: TRBJ1-1
size: few
V: TRBV30
CDR3: CAAIQGTSWIF
DNA: TGTGCCGCAATACAGGGGACCTCATGGATCTTT

D: NA
J: TRBJ2-1
size: NA
V: TRBV7-3
CDR3: CASSLELWSEQFF
DNA: TGTGCCAGCAGCTTAGAGTTGTGGTCGGAGCAGTTCTTC

D: TRBD2
J: TRBJ2-3
size: NA
V: TRBV4-2
CDR3: CASSFSGGSSTDTQYF
DNA: TGTGCCAGCAGCTTCAGCGGGGGGTCTAGCACAGATACGCAGTATTTT

D: NA
J: TRBJ2-1
size: NA
V: TRBV25-1
CDR3: CASSDSGKNNEQFF
DNA: TGTGCCAGCAGTGATTCCGGGAAGAACAATGAGCAGTTCTTC

D: TRBD1
J: TRBJ1-1
size: NA
V: TRBV4-1
CDR3: CASRQGGGTEAFF
DNA: TGCGCCAGCCGGCAGGGGGGTGGCACTGAAGCTTTCTTT

D: NA
J: TRBJ1-4
size: once
V: TRBV19
CDR3: CATNPRANEKLFF
DNA: TGTGCCACGAATCCAAGAGCTAATGAAAAACTGTTTTTT

D: NA
J: TRBJ1-5
size: NA
V: TRBV28
CDR3: CASSLPGYQPQHF
DNA: TGTGCCAGCAGTTTGCCAGGATATCAGCCCCAGCATTTT

D: NA
J: TRBJ1-1
size: NA
V: TRBV28
CDR3: CASSFWKGSNTEAFF
DNA: TGTGCCAGCAGTTTTTGGAAAGGATCGAACACTGAAGCTTTCTTT

D: NA
J: TRBJ2-3
size: NA
V: TRBV5-4
CDR3: CASSLGAATDTQYF
DNA: TGTGCCAGCAGCTTGGGAGCAGCCACAGATACGCAGTATTTT

D: TRBD1
J: TRBJ1-5
size: NA
V: TRBV5-5
CDR3: CASSLTGQGVVAQHF
DNA: TGTGCCAGCAGCTTGACCGGACAGGGGGTGGTAGCCCAGCATTTT

D: NA
J: TRBJ1-2
size: NA
V: TRBV4-3
CDR3: CASSQDRMGNYGYTF
DNA: TGCGCCAGCAGCCAAGATCGAATGGGTAACTATGGCTACACCTTC

D: NA
J: TRBJ2-5
size: NA
V: TRBV7-9
CDR3: CASSSLWVGETQYF
DNA: TGTGCCAGCAGCTCCCTTTGGGTCGGAGAGACCCAGTACTTC

D: NA
J: TRBJ2-7
size: NA
V: TRBV7-8
CDR3: CASSLGSDYEQYF
DNA: TGTGCCAGCAGCTTAGGCAGTGACTACGAGCAGTACTTC